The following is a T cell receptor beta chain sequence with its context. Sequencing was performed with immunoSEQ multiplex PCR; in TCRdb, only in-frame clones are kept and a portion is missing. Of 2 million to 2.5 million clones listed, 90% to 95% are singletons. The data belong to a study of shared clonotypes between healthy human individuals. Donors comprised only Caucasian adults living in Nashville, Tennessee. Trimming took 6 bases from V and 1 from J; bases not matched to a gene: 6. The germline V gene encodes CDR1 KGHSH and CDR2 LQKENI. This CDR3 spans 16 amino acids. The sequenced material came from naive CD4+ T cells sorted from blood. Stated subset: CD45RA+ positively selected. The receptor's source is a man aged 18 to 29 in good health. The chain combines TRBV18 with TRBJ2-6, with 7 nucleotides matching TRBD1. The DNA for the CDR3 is TGTGCCAGCTCTCAGCCAGGGGGTTCTGGGGCCAACGTCCTGACTTTC. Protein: CASSQPGGSGANVLTF. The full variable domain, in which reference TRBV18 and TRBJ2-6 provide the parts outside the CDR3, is NAGVMQNPRHLVRRRGQEARLRCSPMKGHSHVYWYRQLPEEGLKFMVYLQKENIIDESGMPKERFSAEFPKEGPSILRIQQVVRGDSAAYFCASSQPGGSGANVLTFGAGSRLTVL.